The 16 T cell receptor beta chains below come from one sample, sequenced in a study of blood T cell repertoires in COVID-19. Using immunoSEQ multiplex PCR, the repertoire was profiled, and TCRdb retains in-frame clones only, with some absent. The sample gives about 34,000 clones, roughly 80% of which show up once; just over 3% is in the top ten. Sequencing was carried out using peripheral blood. The source of these receptors is an older man with COVID-19, enrolled during active disease.

V and J are TRBV7-2 and TRBJ1-5; D is perhaps TRBD1 (6 bases). The CDR3 extends over 15 amino acids. V lost 6 bases, J lost 3 bases, and 15 bases lay in between. CDR1 is SGHTA, CDR2 FQGNSA, per germline. CDR3 sequence (DNA): TGTGCCAGCAGTTCCGGGGGGCCAACCAATCAGCCCCAGCATTTT. Translation: CASSSGGPTNQPQHF.

The chain links TRBV4-2 to TRBJ1-6; unclear D gene. V dropped 4 bases and J dropped 0 bases, with 13 bases sitting between them. CDR3 length equals 17 residues. Germline CDR1 is LGHNA and CDR2 is YNFKEQ. The chain's CDR3 is CASSPSLSRSYNSPLHF. The CDR3 DNA is TGTGCCAGCAGCCCTTCACTGTCCCGCTCCTATAATTCACCCCTCCACTTT.

The V call is TRBV4-1, the J call TRBJ1-2; TRBD1 matches 8 bases. The CDR3 runs 18 residues. Germline CDR1 reads MGHRA; CDR2 reads YSYEKL. The junction had 13 bases not matched to a gene; V was cut back by 0 bases and J by 4 bases. DNA of the CDR3: TGCGCCAGCAGCCAAGAAAGGGACAGGAGACGAGTCGGCTATGGCTACACCTTC. Encoded protein: CASSQERDRRRVGYGYTF.

The chain uses TRBV7-2 and TRBJ2-7; tentatively, D is TRBD2 (5 bases). This CDR3 spans 15 amino acids. Germline V CDR1 and CDR2: SGHTA, FQGNSA. With 1 base removed from V and 3 bases from J, the gap between germline ends came to 13 bases. The DNA of the CDR3 is TGTGCCAGCAGCTTAGGGACTTCCAAGGGCTACGAGCAGTACTTC. Protein product: CASSLGTSKGYEQYF.

This sequence joins TRBV29-1 and TRBJ1-1; the match to TRBD1 covers 8 bases. The CDR3 covers 15 residues. Trimming cost V 4 bases and J 1 base; bases outside gene matches: 8. Germline V lookup: CDR1 SQVTM, CDR2 ANQGSEA. The DNA for the CDR3 is TGCAGCGTTGTTCTAAGGACAGGGTGGAACACTGAAGCTTTCTTT. Encoded protein: CSVVLRTGWNTEAFF.

J is TRBJ1-1 and V is TRBV5-1, with 9 bases aligning to TRBD1. Per the germline V gene, CDR1 is SGHRS and CDR2 is YFSETQ. Trimming cost V 4 bases and J 8 bases; bases outside gene matches: 6. This CDR3 is 13 amino acids long. CDR3 bases: TGCGCCAGCAGCGCGGGACAGGGATTGGAAGCTTTCTTT. This gives the protein CASSAGQGLEAFF.

The V call is TRBV6-2 or TRBV6-3, the J call TRBJ2-1; tentatively, D is TRBD2 (5 bases). Trimming left V 6 bases short and J 7 bases short, with 13 bases between. Looked up from germline, CDR1 is MNHEY and CDR2 is SVGEGT. The CDR3 runs to 13 residues. CDR3 residues: CASSRDLANEQFF. DNA for the CDR3: TGTGCCAGCAGCCGAGACCTAGCTAATGAGCAGTTCTTC.

The V gene is TRBV6-2 or TRBV6-3, the J gene TRBJ2-3, with 12 nucleotides matching TRBD2. Germline CDR1 MNHEY, CDR2 SVGEGT. V gave up 2 bases and J gave up 8 bases; unmatched junction bases: 8. The CDR3 loop spans 16 amino acids. CDR3 nucleotide sequence: TGTGCCAGCAGTTACGTTGCTAGCGGGAGGGCTGGTACGCAGTATTTT. It translates to CASSYVASGRAGTQYF.

The genes are TRBV4-1 and TRBJ1-3; a weak D match, TRBD1 (5 bases). This CDR3 has 18 residues. The V end was cut by 4 bases, the J end by 4 bases, with 23 bases between. Germline V lookup: CDR1 MGHRA, CDR2 YSYEKL. As DNA, the CDR3 is TGCGCCAGCAGCCGCGAAAGCGGGGCTAGATCTTCCGGAAACACCATATATTTT. It yields the protein CASSRESGARSSGNTIYF.

This chain joins TRBV29-1 and TRBJ1-2; 7 bases are shared with TRBD1. The germline V gene has CDR1 SQVTM and CDR2 ANQGSEA. The CDR3 extends over 13 amino acids. V shed 7 bases, J shed 6 bases, and the junction held 11 bases outside the gene matches. In DNA form, the CDR3 reads TGCAGCGCATTGACCCAACAGGGGCATGGCTACACCTTC. Translation: CSALTQQGHGYTF.

The chain employs TRBV6-6 and TRBJ2-1, with 9 nucleotides matching TRBD1. Germline values: CDR1 MNHNY, CDR2 SVGAGI (reference sequence). V lost 2 bases, J lost 5 bases, and 7 bases stayed unmatched. This CDR3 has 16 residues. DNA for the CDR3: TGTGCCAGCAGTTACCGGGACAGGGATAGGCACAATGAGCAGTTCTTC. Translated: CASSYRDRDRHNEQFF.

As DNA, the CDR3 is TGCGCCAGCAGCCGCGCCGGACAGGGACCATCCTACGAGCAGTACTTC. Residues: CASSRAGQGPSYEQYF. The chain joins TRBV5-1 to TRBJ2-7, with 8 bases fitting TRBD1. The germline V gene encodes CDR1 SGHRS and CDR2 YFSETQ. Trimming took 4 bases from V and 1 from J; bases not matched to a gene: 10. The CDR3 spans 16 residues.

The V call is TRBV7-2, the J call TRBJ1-1, with TRBD1 as a possible D gene (5 bases). V gave up 1 base and J gave up 3 bases, with 15 bases separating them. The CDR3 spans 16 residues. Germline V gene data show CDR1 as SGHTA and CDR2 as FQGNSA. The CDR3 DNA reads as TGTGCCAGCAGCTTAGGGGTCGTATGGGGGGACACTGAAGCTTTCTTT. This gives the protein CASSLGVVWGDTEAFF.

The chain is built from TRBV28 and TRBJ1-3; a weak D match, TRBD1 (5 bases). CDR1 and CDR2 (germline): MDHEN, SYDVKM. V was pared by 3 bases and J by 0 bases, with 9 bases between. This CDR3 region has 15 residues. DNA of the CDR3: TGTGCCAGCAGTTTGCGGGGCAGCTCTGGAAACACCATATATTTT. Amino acid sequence: CASSLRGSSGNTIYF.

In DNA form, the CDR3 reads TGTGCCAGCAGCTCTGGGGGACAGGATTATGGCTACACCTTC. Translating gives CASSSGGQDYGYTF. V usage is TRBV7-3 and J usage is TRBJ1-2; TRBD1 agrees at 8 bases. In germline, CDR1 is SGHTA, CDR2 FQGTGA. CDR3 length equals 14 residues. With 4 bases clipped from V and 5 bases from J, the junction kept 6 bases outside the gene matches. The full variable domain, in which reference TRBV7-3 and TRBJ1-2 provide the parts outside the CDR3, is GAGVSQTPSNKVTEKGKYVELRCDPISGHTALYWYRQSLGQGPEFLIYFQGTGAADDSGLPNDRFFAVRPEGSVSTLKIQRTERGDSAVYLCASSSGGQDYGYTFGSGTRLTVV.

This clone has only a few counts. This rearrangement joins TRBV7-2 to TRBJ1-1; TRBD1 aligns across 7 bases. CDR3 length: 14 amino acids. Germline V gene lookup returns CDR1 SGHTA and CDR2 FQGNSA. The ends lost 5 bases at V and 1 base at J; junction bases unmatched: 4. The CDR3 here is CASSQRTGNTEAFF. The CDR3 nucleotides are TGTGCCAGCAGCCAAAGGACAGGGAACACTGAAGCTTTCTTT.